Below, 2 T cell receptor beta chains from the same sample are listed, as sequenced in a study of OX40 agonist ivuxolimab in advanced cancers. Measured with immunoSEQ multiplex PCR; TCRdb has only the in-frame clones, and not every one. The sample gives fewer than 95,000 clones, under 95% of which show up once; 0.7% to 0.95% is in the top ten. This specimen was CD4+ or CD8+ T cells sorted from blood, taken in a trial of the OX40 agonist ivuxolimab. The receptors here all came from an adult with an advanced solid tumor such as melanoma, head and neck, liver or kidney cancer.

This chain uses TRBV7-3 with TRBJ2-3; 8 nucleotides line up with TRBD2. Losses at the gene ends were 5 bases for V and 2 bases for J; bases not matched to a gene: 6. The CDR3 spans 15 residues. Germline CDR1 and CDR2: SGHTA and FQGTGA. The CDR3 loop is CASSAQAGDTDTQYF. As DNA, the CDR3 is TGTGCCAGCAGCGCACAAGCGGGAGACACAGATACGCAGTATTTT.

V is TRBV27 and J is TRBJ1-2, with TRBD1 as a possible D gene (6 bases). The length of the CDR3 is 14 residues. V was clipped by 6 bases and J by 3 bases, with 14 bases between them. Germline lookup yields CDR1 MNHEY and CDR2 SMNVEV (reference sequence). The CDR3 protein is CASSNWRGDYGYTF. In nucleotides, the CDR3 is TGTGCCAGCAGCAACTGGAGGGGGGACTATGGCTACACCTTC.